This T cell receptor (beta chain) comes out of a study of blood T cell repertoires in COVID-19. Here immunoSEQ multiplex PCR was the method, and the copy in TCRdb shows in-frame clones only, minus some. The sample records about 270,000 clones, roughly 86% being singletons. Looked up from germline, CDR1 is SGHNT and CDR2 is YYREEE (reference sequence). The CDR3 contains 13 residues. V gave up 3 bases and J gave up 7 bases, with 13 bases separating them. Material: peripheral blood. The source is a man aged 35 to 55 with active or convalescent COVID-19. J is TRBJ2-5 and V is TRBV5-4; TRBD1 is a possible D gene (6 bases). CDR3 residues: CASSWDTQGTQYF. In DNA, the CDR3 is TGTGCCAGCAGCTGGGACACCCAGGGGACCCAGTACTTC.